This TCR beta chain was recovered during a study of cytomegalovirus exposure and HLA in healthy donors (dated by TCRdb to between 2016 and 2019). For the study in its entirety: An earlier analysis of some 600 of the donors reported under 300 Gb of sequence data and some 110 million unique TCR beta sequences obtained from around 170 million T cells. Five DR-DQ haplotypes were treated as single units for association and clustering because of strong linkage in the cohort. The study profiled the T cell repertoires of hundreds of subjects by immunosequencing and related them to cytomegalovirus serostatus. In addition to the first cohort of 650 to 800 subjects, a separate validation cohort of over 90 different subjects was used. A later genetic analysis took genome-wide SNP genotypes for about three fifths of the roughly 670 donors and used that subset as a discovery cohort. The number of typed donors differed by locus: about 620-640 for A, B, C, DRB1 and DQB1; 522 for DQA1; around 610 for DPA1; and 400 to 480 for DPB1. An early release that covered about 600 HLA-typed donors contained approximately 300 gigabases of sequencing data and roughly 84 million unique TCR sequences. Every repertoire in the discovery cohort had been generated on one and the same sequencing platform. To study patterns of TCR occurrence, a later analysis re-analyzed previously published TCR beta repertoires from several hundred donors and added high-resolution HLA genotyping. The study combined high-throughput TCR immunosequencing, statistical association of individual TCRs with disease status, and machine learning to predict cytomegalovirus infection status. HLA typing included class I and class II loci at four-digit resolution. The aim of the study was to test whether cataloging public T cell receptors could identify signatures of past pathogen exposure. Of the 398 genotyped donors, 65% to 90% fell in the genetic ancestry cluster associated with self-reported Caucasian donors. Rather than using new phenotypic data, the later analysis identified candidate immune exposures from TCR beta sequences and from how often those sequences occurred across donors. Donor age, sex, ethnicity and CMV serostatus were compiled alongside the repertoire data. An earlier analysis of nearly 600 of the donors applied high-throughput TCR beta sequencing to assess whether each TCR beta V gene segment acted as functional or pseudogenic. Among 350 to 400 genotyped donors of the cohort, an average of approximately 230,000 unique TCR beta nucleotide sequences were sequenced per donor, 15% to 20% of them non-productive. The paper's findings and limits, for the study overall: According to a later analysis, most CMV-associated TCR beta chains appeared to be HLA-restricted, and the HLA associations seemed to be driven largely by CMV exposure. In a later analysis, TCR association rates were found to vary across HLA loci, with the most associated TCRs seen for DRB1 alleles and the fewest for HLA-C alleles. A further reported finding was that TCR beta sequences accurately predicted the HLA-A and HLA-B alleles for most subjects in the first cohort. The earlier analysis of nearly 600 of the donors excluded some 15 rarely observed V segments, including chromosome 9 orphons, because counts were too low. Linkage disequilibrium might explain the correlated functional status among segregating V segments, but an unknown experimental factor could not be ruled out. V-gene and J-gene trimming of TCR beta chains was associated with a missense DCLRE1C variant in a later genetic analysis, and the association was replicated in an independent cohort. In a later genetic analysis, fewer N-insertions in productive TCRs were reported among donors in an Asian-associated ancestry cluster than the approximately 670-donor mean. Some IMGT-functional V segments, including TRBV6-2 and TRBV6-3, could not be told apart with the 87-base-pair reads, so those segments were excluded. In a later analysis, several top co-occurrence clusters were reported to appear linked to parvovirus B19, influenza, CMV and Epstein-Barr virus. In a later analysis, around 15,000 TCR beta sequences were associated with specific HLA alleles at a false discovery rate of 0.05. The study gave a list of some 150 TCR beta chains associated with cytomegalovirus. It was suggested by the authors that the approach could potentially be generalized to other disease states and immunological phenotypes. In vitro tests confirmed that three of the cytomegalovirus-associated TCR beta chains recognize cytomegalovirus antigens. Roughly uniform sequencing depth across donors was assumed in presence/absence analyses, although this assumption may not hold. A cluster of highly shared sequence variants was judged likely to be a technical artifact of the sequencing pipeline. Immune exposure information for the cohort was limited to CMV serostatus. Because HLA typing was unavailable for some donors at each locus, only the typed subset was used in association tests. In an earlier analysis of around 600 of the donors, most TCR beta V segments were observed in productive rearrangements about 87% or about 30% of the time, broadly matching IMGT annotations. Compared with equally common non-associated chains, HLA-associated TCR beta chains in a later analysis were more clonally expanded and had lower generation probabilities. While some public TCRs were present in many individuals, most TCR sequences turned up only very rarely across donors. Only TCR beta chains were sequenced in this cohort, and the absence of alpha or paired-chain data limited detectable features. Strong co-occurrence of HLA alleles, especially DR and DQ, made assigning TCR associations to individual alleles difficult. In both the original and validation cohorts, the classifier was reported to diagnose cytomegalovirus status with high specificity and sensitivity.

From cysteine to phenylalanine, the CDR3 is 14 amino acids long. Only CDR3 DNA is held: 42 bases, read in frame from base 1. In the germline V gene (reference sequence), CDR1 corresponds to SGHNT and CDR2 to YYREEE. V is shortened by 4 bases, J by 2 bases, and the region joining them spans 9 bases. Libraries were constructed by the immunoSEQ multiplex PCR assay. For the multiplex PCR, a mixture combining 60 forward primers for TCR Vbeta segments and 13 reverse primers for TCR Jbeta segments was used. Amplification of the CDR3 region of rearranged TCR beta genes was performed with a multiplex PCR assay on genomic DNA. The amplified TCR beta libraries were sequenced on the Illumina HiSeq System as 87-base-pair reads. As for the original processing: Across the 700 or so repertoires, a later analysis counted tens of millions of unique TCR beta chains, roughly 11 million of which were shared by at least two donors. To remove PCR and sequencing errors, raw reads were error-corrected and collapsed into unique sequences using a nearest-neighbor algorithm that merged closely related sequences. Alignment of CDR3 sequences to IMGT reference sequences was used to assign V, D and J gene segments. For a sequence to be retained, at least a six-nucleotide match to both a V gene segment and a J gene segment was required. Rearrangements were called productive when the CDR3 lacked stop codons and stayed in frame with V and J; all others were non-productive. CDR3 was defined by IMGT convention, running from the second conserved V-encoded cysteine to the conserved J-encoded phenylalanine. Sequences without an unambiguous match to a single V gene segment were excluded from the earlier analysis of over 500 of the donors. An earlier analysis of approximately 590 of the donors classified V segments as functional when productive rearrangements were above 56.7% and as segregating when the standard deviation between donors was above 5%. A statistical classification framework was developed to diagnose cytomegalovirus status using the catalog of TCR beta chain sequences. In a later analysis, TCR nucleotide sequences were compared against IMGT/GENE-DB human TR gene sequences so that V and J genes could be assigned. Using the TCRdist pipeline, a later analysis assigned CDR3 sequences along with most-parsimonious VDJ recombination scenarios. A later analysis defined each TCR beta chain by its CDR3 amino acid sequence plus V-gene family, and excluded reads lacking a unique V-gene family. To address suspected cross-contamination and a sequencing artifact, a later analysis removed over 500 highly shared, low-generation-probability nucleotide sequences. A later analysis calculated a clonal expansion index for each public chain from normalized within-repertoire ranks of inferred template counts. A later analysis computed generation probabilities with a VDJ recombination model fitted to out-of-frame rearrangements, and checked the results against IGoR. In a later analysis, hypergeometric tests were used to score TCR-TCR, TCR-HLA and TCR-CMV co-occurrence, with a repertoire-size bias correction applied to TCR pairs. A later analysis estimated false discovery rates by permuting HLA or CMV assignments 20 times. In a later analysis, co-occurring TCRs were grouped using DBSCAN, with TCRdist sequence similarity added in when clustering inside HLA-allele-positive subsets. For co-occurrence clustering, repertoires with fewer than 30,000 or more than 120,000 public chains were excluded, along with 5 or 6 repertoires with anomalous nucleotide sharing. The table was pulled from immuneACCESS by TCRdb, which kept in-frame rearrangements only. Such tables lose some clones; where checked, under half of the loss comes from unresolved V genes, and the rest has no known cause. Clone size and V and J calls were adopted from that table, with D and trimming inferred from the DNA. The sample contains approximately 77,000 clones, about 79% of them found a single time. The top ten hold 5.5% to 8.5% of the sample.

Comments on this clone: What this receptor recognizes is not known. Within one base of it there is no much larger clone, and no base qualities were kept.

In total, 500 to 700 healthy bone marrow donors made up the cohort. At the time of sampling, every cohort member was nominally healthy, though immune exposures that went unrecorded were likely present. The donor tested CMV seronegative, placing the donor among the approximately 400 seronegative members of the cohort. A peripheral blood sample was provided by each donor, and peripheral blood mononuclear cells were used for TCR beta sequencing. Genomic DNA was extracted from the blood cell samples with the Qiagen DNeasy Blood Extraction Kit. Sequencing used PBMCs. The sequence came from a woman between 40 and 55 years old in good health and CMV-seronegative. Here the chain combines TRBV5-4 and TRBJ2-2; a confident D gene designation cannot be given. The nucleotide sequence reads TGTGCCAGCAGCCGAACTGGTAACACCGGGGAGCTGTTTTTT. Its product reads: CASSRTGNTGELFF. With the portions outside the CDR3 filled from the reference TRBV5-4 and TRBJ2-2 genes, the complete variable region becomes ETGVTQSPTHLIKTRGQQVTLRCSSQSGHNTVSWYQQALGQGPQFIFQYYREEENGRGNFPPRFSGLQFPNYSSELNVNALELDDSALYLCASSRTGNTGELFFGEGSRLTVL.